This T cell receptor beta chain originates from a study of T cells in Graves' hyperthyroidism and ophthalmopathy. There were TCR beta CDR3 regions amplified from RNA transcripts. When the TCR CDR3 underwent first-round RT-PCR, the HTBI primer set was used. Each CDR3 protein gets one entry after TCRdb re-called the multiplex PCR reads with MiXCR. The sample records around 700,000 distinct CDR3 sequences, around 19% being singletons. Newly diagnosed hyperthyroidism patients aged 18 to 65 years had disease lasting under 2 months. This CDR3 spans 17 amino acids. CDR1 and CDR2 (germline): SGHAT, FQNNGV. V shed 5 bases and J shed 2 bases, with 18 bases lying between them. This clonotype was detected a few times.

The sequencing input was blood. This sequence was found in a woman in her forties or fifties with Graves' hyperthyroidism that later progressed to Graves' ophthalmopathy. The chain joins TRBV11-2 to TRBJ2-2; tentative D call: TRBD1 (6 bases). The CDR3, as DNA: TGTGCCAGCAGCCTAAGTCGAGGGACAAGCAACACCGGGGAGCTGTTTTTT. It specifies CASSLSRGTSNTGELFF.